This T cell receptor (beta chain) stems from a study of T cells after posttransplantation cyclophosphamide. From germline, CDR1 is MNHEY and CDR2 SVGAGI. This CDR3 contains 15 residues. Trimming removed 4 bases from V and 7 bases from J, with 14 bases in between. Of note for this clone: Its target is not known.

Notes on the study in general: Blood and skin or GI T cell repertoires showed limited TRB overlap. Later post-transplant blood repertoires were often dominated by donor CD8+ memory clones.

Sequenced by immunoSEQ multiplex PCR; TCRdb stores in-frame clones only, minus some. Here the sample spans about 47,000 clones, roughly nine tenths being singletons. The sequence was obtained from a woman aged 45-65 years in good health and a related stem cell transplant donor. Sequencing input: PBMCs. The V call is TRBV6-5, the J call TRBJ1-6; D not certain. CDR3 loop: CASSSQQSLNSPLHF. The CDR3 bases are TGTGCCAGCAGTTCCCAACAGAGCCTGAATTCACCCCTCCACTTT.